The clone carrying this T cell receptor beta chain was counted a single time. The length of the CDR3 is 16 residues. Germline CDR1 reads MGHRA; CDR2 reads YSYEKL. V shed 1 base, J shed 6 bases, and the junction held 7 bases outside the gene matches. The data were taken from a study of blood T cell repertoires in COVID-19. Study context: Samples of COVID-19 (acute and convalescent) were obtained from the United States, Italy and Spain. T cells, B-cell-depleted T cells, or PBMCs provided the cDNA or gDNA that served as material.

Source study methods: The assay estimated nucleated cells by amplifying reference gene primers. Profiled with immunoSEQ multiplex PCR; TCRdb holds only in-frame clones, not every one. V and J calls and clone size follow that table, whereas D and trimming were derived from the DNA. The sample lists 180,000 or so clones; 75% to 90% were seen once. The receptor was isolated from a woman in her sixties with acute or convalescent COVID-19. Material: peripheral blood. The chain employs TRBV4-1 and TRBJ1-4; TRBD1 aligns across 8 bases. The CDR3 is CASSQAPDRVYEKLFF. The CDR3 bases are TGCGCCAGCAGCCAAGCCCCGGACAGGGTATATGAAAAACTGTTTTTT.